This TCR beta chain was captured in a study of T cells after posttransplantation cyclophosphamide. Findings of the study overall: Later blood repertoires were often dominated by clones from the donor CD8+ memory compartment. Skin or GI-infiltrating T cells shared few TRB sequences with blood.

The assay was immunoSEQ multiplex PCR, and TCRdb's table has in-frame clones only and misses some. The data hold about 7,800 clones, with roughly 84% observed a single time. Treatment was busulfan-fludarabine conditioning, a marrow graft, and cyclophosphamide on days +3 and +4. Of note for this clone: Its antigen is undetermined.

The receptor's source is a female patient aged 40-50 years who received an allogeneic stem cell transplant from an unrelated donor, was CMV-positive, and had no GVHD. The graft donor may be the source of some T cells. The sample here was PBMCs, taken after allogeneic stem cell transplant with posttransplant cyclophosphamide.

The CDR3 region has the DNA TGTGCCAGTAGTCCCCGGGGGAGGTACAATCAGCCCCAGCATTTT. Translation: CASSPRGRYNQPQHF. V usage is TRBV19 and J usage is TRBJ1-5, with D tentatively TRBD1 (5 bases). The CDR3 consists of 15 residues. The germline V gene encodes CDR1 LNHDA and CDR2 SQIVND (reference sequence). V lost 5 bases and J 3 bases, leaving 14 bases between the germline ends.